The T cell receptor (beta chain) under discussion was sequenced for a study of OX40 agonist ivuxolimab in advanced cancers. The CDR3 runs 13 residues. Germline V gene data show CDR1 as MNHEY and CDR2 as SVGAGI. V shed 5 bases and J shed 3 bases, with 11 bases lying between them. Libraries were prepared by immunoSEQ multiplex PCR; TCRdb keeps only in-frame clonotypes and omits some of them. The sample has approximately 56,000 clones, around 85% seen once. The specimen comprised CD4+ or CD8+ T cells sorted from blood, sampled in a trial of the OX40 agonist ivuxolimab. The TCR sequence derives from an adult with an advanced solid tumor such as melanoma, head and neck, liver or kidney cancer. The chain combines TRBV6-5 with TRBJ2-7; tentative D call: TRBD1 (5 bases). The CDR3 DNA reads TGTGCCAGCAGTGAAGGGGTTCTCTACGAGCAGTACTTC. Protein: CASSEGVLYEQYF.